This is a list of T cell receptor beta chains from one sample in a study of blood T cells in healthy people across ages. TCRdb processed the 5' RACE reads anew with MiXCR; each CDR3 protein has one entry. The sample yields 800,000 or so distinct CDR3 sequences, 46% seen once. The sequenced sample was blood. The receptors stem from a man older than 75 in good health. Both conserved end residues are trimmed from each CDR3. Each record gives: V gene, J gene, D gene, CDR3 protein. D genes are given only for firm matches.

TRBV28	TRBJ2-7	-	ASTTSYEQY
TRBV9	TRBJ2-3	-	ASSVREPDTQY
TRBV5-1	TRBJ1-6	TRBD1	ASSGEDRASPLH
TRBV15	TRBJ2-3	-	ATSRVPTTDTQY
TRBV11-1	TRBJ2-3	-	ASSILDTQY
TRBV7-2	TRBJ1-2	TRBD1	ASSLPGQGWYGYT
TRBV25-1	TRBJ2-1	TRBD1	ASRTGGAYNEQF
TRBV7-7	TRBJ2-7	-	ASSLGHSYNEQY
TRBV27	-	-	ASRLRVFSYNEQY
TRBV4-1	TRBJ2-2	TRBD1	ASSQGGQGIGELF
TRBV7-2	TRBJ2-3	-	ASSSGRGDDTHY
TRBV12-3/TRBV12-4	TRBJ2-1	TRBD2	ASSSGLAGGPGSNEQF
TRBV7-3	TRBJ2-5	-	ASSLMGPATGYQETQY
TRBV12-3/TRBV12-4	TRBJ1-2	-	ASNTNWDGYT
TRBV18	TRBJ2-5	TRBD2	ASSPGRLAGVGETQY
TRBV7-8	TRBJ2-7	-	ASSLGQAPLEQY
TRBV20-1	TRBJ2-7	TRBD2	SARDFKLAGIGEQY
TRBV4-3	TRBJ1-4	-	ASSAYRATNEKLF
TRBV20-1	TRBJ2-1	TRBD2	SATAGREGREQF
TRBV6-1	-	TRBD2	ASGTSGPSYEQF
TRBV9	TRBJ2-7	-	ASSVDGRSYEQY
TRBV5-1	TRBJ1-3	-	ASSRDSSRPGNTIY
TRBV7-2	TRBJ2-1	TRBD2	ASSLPPGTSRGAIRNEQF
TRBV20-1	TRBJ2-3	TRBD2	SADMRAGEDTQY
TRBV20-1	TRBJ2-1	TRBD2	SAESTSGILSNEQF
TRBV5-1	-	-	ASSLAGSFLDEQY
TRBV2	TRBJ1-5	-	ASGASHAGNQPQH
TRBV29-1	TRBJ1-1	-	SVDFSGSTEAF
TRBV20-1	TRBJ2-1	-	SARGRSFEDEQF
TRBV20-1	TRBJ2-1	TRBD2	SARPPLAGESYNEQF
TRBV4-2	TRBJ2-5	TRBD2	ASSQDGRLAFQETQY
TRBV5-1	TRBJ2-1	-	ASSPLAAEQF
TRBV5-5	TRBJ2-5	TRBD1	ASSKSTGLGETQY
TRBV27	TRBJ2-7	-	ASSNPRHYEQY
TRBV5-1	TRBJ2-2	-	ASSLVTVTGELF
TRBV20-1	TRBJ2-7	TRBD1	SAKTRDRFYEQY
TRBV29-1	TRBJ2-7	TRBD2	SVPKGGSLNEQY
TRBV2	TRBJ1-6	-	ASSESQGNSPLH
TRBV29-1	TRBJ2-2	-	SVGVDPKAGELF
TRBV7-9	TRBJ2-3	-	ASSRPGAGADTQY
TRBV24-1	TRBJ2-3	-	ATSDLADTQY
TRBV4-2	TRBJ1-4	TRBD1	ASSQVETGNEKLF
TRBV2	TRBJ1-5	-	ASRDGYNQPQH
TRBV6-2/TRBV6-3	TRBJ2-7	TRBD2	ASKRKGLADLYEQY
TRBV7-2	TRBJ2-7	-	ASSPGRRFYEQY
TRBV9	TRBJ2-2	TRBD1	ASSASGQGLTGELF
TRBV4-2	TRBJ2-1	-	ASSQDAGNEQF
TRBV4-2	TRBJ2-1	-	ASSQEVVQGSYNEQF
TRBV6-5	TRBJ1-3	TRBD1	ASSGTGYSGNTIY
TRBV9	TRBJ1-6	TRBD1	ASSGGQGNSPLH
TRBV5-1	TRBJ2-5	TRBD2	ASSMGLDLETQY
TRBV7-9	TRBJ2-7	-	ASSFQLYEQY
TRBV6-2/TRBV6-3	TRBJ2-7	TRBD1	ASSYPGTGAYEQY
TRBV5-1	TRBJ2-5	TRBD2	ASSPSRLAGQETQY
TRBV11-1	TRBJ2-3	-	ASSLRVRGSTDTQY
TRBV11-2	TRBJ2-5	-	ASSPNRGGLGETQY
TRBV7-2	TRBJ2-7	-	ASSQTGYASYEQY
TRBV20-1	TRBJ2-3	-	SARVPRGTDTQY
TRBV7-2	TRBJ2-5	-	ASTVTGETQY
TRBV9	TRBJ2-3	-	ASSVEGTDTQY